The 21 T cell receptor beta chains reported below all come from one sample, sequenced in a study of identical twins. TCRdb recomputed calls from the 5' RACE reads with MiXCR, one row per CDR3 protein. The sample carries 200,000 to 250,000 distinct CDR3 sequences, roughly 7.1% recorded once. These records were also assigned to another study, of T cells expressing NK-cell markers.

Material: CD8+ T cells sorted from blood. Receptors originate from a woman aged 18-29 years in good health.

This clonotype was seen at least ten times. The gene calls are TRBV7-8 and TRBJ2-7; TRBD1 might be the D (6 bases). The germline gives CDR1 SGHVS, CDR2 FQNEAQ. The ends were cut back, 4 bases at V and 2 bases at J, with 12 bases in the middle. The CDR3 loop spans 14 amino acids. In DNA form, the CDR3 reads TGTGCCAGCAGCTCGAGGACAGTGCCCTACGAGCAGTACTTC. It translates to CASSSRTVPYEQYF.

This clonotype was seen ten or more times. V and J are TRBV7-9 and TRBJ2-7, with TRBD2 matching over 11 bases. The CDR3 is 16 amino acids. V shed 2 bases, J shed 5 bases, and the junction held 8 bases outside the gene matches. Germline CDR1 SEHNR, CDR2 FQNEAQ (reference sequence). CDR3 bases: TGTGCCAGCAGCTTAATTAGCGGGGGGGCATGGAACGAGCAGTACTTC. Protein: CASSLISGGAWNEQYF.

The CDR3 DNA is TGTGCCAGCGGTATCGGCGAGCAGTACTTC. Residues: CASGIGEQYF. The chain is built from TRBV5-6 and TRBJ2-7; D is ambiguous. This CDR3 region has 10 residues. V gave up 7 bases and J gave up 6 bases, with 8 bases separating them. Germline lookup yields CDR1 SGHDT and CDR2 YYEEEE.

A few counts support this clonotype. The chain employs TRBV3-1 and TRBJ2-7; D is perhaps TRBD1 or TRBD2 (5 bases each). This CDR3 comprises 14 residues. From germline, CDR1 is LGHDT and CDR2 YNNKEL (reference sequence). Trimming removed 2 bases at V and 4 bases at J, with 12 bases between. For the CDR3, the DNA is TGTGCCAGCAGCCAATACCGGGGCGTTTACGAGCAGTACTTC. Residues: CASSQYRGVYEQYF.

This clonotype was counted between two and nine times. V and J are TRBV25-1 and TRBJ2-2; D is possibly TRBD1 (5 bases). Trimming took off 1 base at V and 4 bases at J, with 10 bases between the two ends. Germline CDR1 is MGHDK and CDR2 is SYGVNS. The CDR3 contains 15 residues. The DNA of the CDR3 is TGTGCCAGCAGTGAATCATGGGGCGGCACCGGGGAGCTGTTTTTT. Its translation: CASSESWGGTGELFF.

The V and J genes are TRBV3-1 and TRBJ2-1; D could derive from TRBD1 or TRBD2 (6 bases each). The CDR3 runs 17 residues. The germline CDR1 and CDR2 sequences are LGHDT and YNNKEL (reference sequence). V gave up 11 bases and J gave up 9 bases, with 32 bases separating them. CDR3 sequence reads: CASTKQVAGGHGSEQFF. In nucleotides, the CDR3 is TGTGCCTCCACCAAACAGGTAGCTGGGGGGCATGGTAGTGAGCAGTTCTTC.

Many counts were recorded for this clonotype. V usage is TRBV7-2 and J usage is TRBJ2-7, with D unresolved. There are 13 residues in the CDR3. CDR1 and CDR2 (germline): SGHTA, FQGNSA. V was clipped by 1 base and J by 3 bases, with 7 bases between them. The CDR3 coding sequence is TGTGCCAGCAGCTTAGGCAGCCACTACGAGCAGTACTTC. Translated: CASSLGSHYEQYF.

This chain connects TRBV20-1 to TRBJ2-7, with 8 nucleotides matching TRBD2. Per the germline V gene, CDR1 is DFQATT and CDR2 is SNEGSKA (reference sequence). After removal of 3 bases from V and 5 bases from J, the junction contained 12 bases not matched to a gene. The CDR3 has 15 amino acids. The CDR3 reads CSASSTSSGTHEQYF. The CDR3 coding sequence is TGCAGTGCTAGCTCGACGAGTAGCGGGACACACGAGCAGTACTTC.

V usage is TRBV5-5 and J usage is TRBJ2-1; TRBD2 is a possible D gene (6 bases). V lost 2 bases and J lost 7, with 16 bases in between. CDR1 is SGHKS and CDR2 is YYEKEE in the germline V gene (reference sequence). CDR3 length: 15 amino acids. In nucleotides, the CDR3 is TGTGCCAGCAGCTTCGAATATGGGGCGGGGAATGAGCAGTTCTTC. Residues: CASSFEYGAGNEQFF.

This clonotype was seen more than once but under ten times. V and J are TRBV7-9 and TRBJ2-1; 9 nucleotides line up with TRBD1. Germline V CDR1 and CDR2: SEHNR, FQNEAQ (reference sequence). This CDR3 comprises 15 residues. The junction had 8 bases not matched to a gene; V was cut back by 4 bases and J by 7 bases. The CDR3 is CASSSRDRVVNEQFF. The CDR3 DNA reads TGTGCCAGCAGCTCCCGGGACAGGGTGGTTAATGAGCAGTTCTTC.

This clonotype was seen only a few times. This sequence joins TRBV10-3 and TRBJ1-1, with a weak D call TRBD1 (6 bases). The CDR3 spans 11 residues. V lost 11 bases, J lost 7 bases, and 14 bases lay in between. Germline CDR1 reads ENHRY; CDR2 reads SYGVKD. As DNA, the CDR3 is TGTGCCGCCGCGGGGGGCCGTGAAGCTTTCTTT. It specifies CAAAGGREAFF.

This clonotype came up a few times. The chain recombines TRBV12-5 with TRBJ2-7; D possibly matches TRBD1 or TRBD2 (5 bases each). CDR1 and CDR2 from the germline V gene are LGHNT and FRNRAP. The CDR3 loop spans 18 amino acids. V lost 1 base to trimming and J lost 3 bases, with 22 bases between them. The CDR3 DNA follows: TGTGCTAGTGGTTTGGCACTGGACCCCGGGACCCCATACTACGAGCAGTACTTC. Translating it yields CASGLALDPGTPYYEQYF.

This clonotype showed up many times. V and J are TRBV5-1 and TRBJ2-1; 7 positions match TRBD1. The CDR3 is 15 amino acids. Trimming removed 5 bases from V and 0 bases from J; junction bases left unmatched: 5. Germline V CDR1 and CDR2: SGHRS, YFSETQ. The CDR3 region has the DNA TGCGCCAGCAGAACAGGGGAGAGCTCCTACAATGAGCAGTTCTTC. This translates into CASRTGESSYNEQFF.

As regards this clonotype: A read error may be the cause here, since a much bigger clone is one base away. The chain combines TRBV6-2 or TRBV6-3 with TRBJ2-7, with 7 positions matching TRBD1. This CDR3 has 13 amino acids. Germline V CDR1 and CDR2: MNHEY, SVGEGT. The CDR3 region has the DNA TGTGCCAGCAGTCACTCGGACAGGTACGAGCAGTACTTC. Translated, it gives CASSHSDRYEQYF.

This chain uses TRBV3-1 with TRBJ2-7; D call uncertain. V lost 4 bases and J 2 bases, leaving 12 bases between the germline ends. The germline gives CDR1 LGHDT, CDR2 YNNKEL (reference sequence). The CDR3 has 14 residues. CDR3 sequence (DNA): TGTGCCAGCAGCCGCCATAATAGCCCCTACGAGCAGTACTTC. Translated: CASSRHNSPYEQYF.

In this sample, this clonotype turned up many times. J is TRBJ2-3 and V is TRBV7-8, with 7 bases fitting TRBD1. Germline CDR1 is SGHVS and CDR2 is FQNEAQ. With V trimmed by 2 bases and J by 3 bases, 5 bases remained unmatched. The CDR3 has 15 amino acids. CDR3 amino acids: CASSLQRGPTDTQYF. CDR3 nucleotides: TGTGCCAGCAGCTTACAAAGGGGGCCTACAGATACGCAGTATTTT.

The chain is built from TRBV28 and TRBJ2-1, with 8 bases that match TRBD2. The CDR3 extends over 18 amino acids. The germline gives CDR1 MDHEN, CDR2 SYDVKM. V gave up 3 bases and J gave up 9 bases; unmatched junction bases: 19. Here the CDR3 reads CASSFIPGGVHQATEQFF. The DNA for the CDR3 is TGTGCCAGCAGTTTTATCCCGGGGGGGGTACACCAGGCTACTGAGCAGTTCTTC.

This clonotype has just a few counts. The chain has TRBV12-5 and TRBJ2-7; 9 bases map to TRBD1. The CDR3 sequence is 14 residues long. J lost 2 bases, V lost 6 bases, and 5 bases had no gene match. The germline gives CDR1 LGHNT, CDR2 FRNRAP. CDR3 in amino acids: CASGTGTGPYEQYF. The DNA for the CDR3 is TGTGCTAGTGGGACCGGGACAGGGCCCTACGAGCAGTACTTC.

CDR3 in amino acids: CASSSEWRYTGELFF. CDR3 nucleotide sequence: TGCGCCAGCAGCTCCGAATGGCGGTACACCGGGGAGCTGTTTTTT. This chain links TRBV5-1 with TRBJ2-2; the D is unclear. Trimming left V 3 bases short and J 3 bases short, with 12 bases between. CDR1 is SGHRS and CDR2 is YFSETQ in the germline V gene. CDR3 length equals 15 residues.

The chain links TRBV6-6 to TRBJ2-1, with D possibly TRBD1 on 6 matching bases. Trimming removed 7 bases at V and 8 bases at J, with 12 bases between. This CDR3 comprises 12 residues. CDR1 is MNHNY, CDR2 SVGAGI, per germline (reference sequence). The CDR3 protein is CASTDSGDEQFF. In DNA form, the CDR3 reads TGTGCCAGCACAGACTCAGGGGATGAGCAGTTCTTC.

CDR3 sequence (DNA): TGTGCCAGCACTCCTACGGGGGACAGGCTGGGAAAACTGTTTTTT. It codes for CASTPTGDRLGKLFF. V gene TRBV12-3 or TRBV12-4 combines with J gene TRBJ1-4; 8 bases match TRBD1. After removal of 7 bases from V and 10 bases from J, the junction contained 14 bases not matched to a gene. The CDR3 covers 15 residues.